This T cell receptor beta chain was obtained from a study of blood T cell repertoires in COVID-19. As for the study in general: Acute and convalescent COVID-19 specimens originated in the United States, Italy and Spain. In each case, the material was cDNA or gDNA derived from T cells, B-cell-depleted T cells, or PBMCs.

CDR1 is LNHDA and CDR2 is SQIVND in the germline V gene (reference sequence). The CDR3 sequence is 13 residues long. The V end was cut by 1 base, the J end by 5 bases, with 8 bases between. Under the authors' procedure: Researchers report that nucleated cell counts were estimated from reference gene primer amplification. Produced via immunoSEQ multiplex PCR; TCRdb's table is partial and in-frame only. V and J calls plus clone size are reproduced from that table; the DNA served to infer D and trimming. Among around 44,000 clones, 92% were seen once, and the ten largest hold about 12%. The sample consisted of peripheral blood. The genes are TRBV19 and TRBJ2-5, with D maybe TRBD1 (6 bases). The receptor's source is a human donor in a cohort sampled during active COVID-19. The CDR3 coding sequence is TGTGCCAGTAGTATAGGCAGGGGTGAGACCCAGTACTTC. It translates to CASSIGRGETQYF.